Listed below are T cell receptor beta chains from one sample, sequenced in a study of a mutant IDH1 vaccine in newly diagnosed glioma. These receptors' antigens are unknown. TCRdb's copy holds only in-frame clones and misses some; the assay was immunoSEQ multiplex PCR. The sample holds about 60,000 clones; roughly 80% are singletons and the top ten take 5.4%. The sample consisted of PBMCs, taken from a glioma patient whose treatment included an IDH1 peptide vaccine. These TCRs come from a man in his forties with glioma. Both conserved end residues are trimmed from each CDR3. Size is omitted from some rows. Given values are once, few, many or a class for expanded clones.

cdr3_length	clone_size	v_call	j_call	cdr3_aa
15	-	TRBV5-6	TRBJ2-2	ASSKGLAGGPNGELF
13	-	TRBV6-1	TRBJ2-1	ASTFGDRGYNEQF
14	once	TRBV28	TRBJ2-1	ASSLYGSGGYNEQF
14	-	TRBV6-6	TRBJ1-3	ASSIGLTSSGNTIY
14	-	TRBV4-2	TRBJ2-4	ASSQGTGARKNIQY
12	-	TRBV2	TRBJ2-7	ASSRTVRTYEQY
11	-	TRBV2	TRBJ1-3	ASSQDPGNTIY
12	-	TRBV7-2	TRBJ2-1	ASTSVSSYNEQF
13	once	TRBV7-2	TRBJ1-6	ASSPRTQGNSPLH
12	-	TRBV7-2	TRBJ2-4	ASSYGLAKNIQY
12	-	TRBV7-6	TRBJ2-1	ASSIRGSGNEQF
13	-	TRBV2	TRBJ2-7	ASSRSGGSSYEQY
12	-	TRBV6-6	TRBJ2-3	ASSYYISGDTQY
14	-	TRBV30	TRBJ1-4	AWSASTGTRGEKLF
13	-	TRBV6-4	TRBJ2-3	ASRRASSSRDTQY
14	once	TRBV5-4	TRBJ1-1	ASSLVGRPMNTEAF
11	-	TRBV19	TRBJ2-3	ASSEGGQDTQY
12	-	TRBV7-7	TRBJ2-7	ASSPGTGAYEQY
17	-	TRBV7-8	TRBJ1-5	ASSLRTGTPGVSNQPQH
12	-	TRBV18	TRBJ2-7	ASSPAGLPYEQY
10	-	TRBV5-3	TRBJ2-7	ARSLYSYEQY
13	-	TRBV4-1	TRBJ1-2	ASSQTQGANYGYT